The TCR beta chain under discussion was sequenced for a study of cytomegalovirus exposure and HLA in healthy donors. General study findings and limits: Among TCR beta chains, those listed as cytomegalovirus-associated numbered around 180.

A remark on this clone: Its antigen is unidentified.

The CDR3 sequence is 18 residues long. The PCR ran on 60 Vbeta and 13 Jbeta primers. Method: immunoSEQ multiplex PCR; TCRdb's copy keeps in-frame clones and lacks some. The data contain about 210,000 clones, 80% to 90% of them singletons. This clonotype originated in a man aged 30 to 39 in good health and CMV-seronegative. The chain combines TRBV21-1 with TRBJ2-3; the table calls TRBD2, which could not be checked here. TRBV21-1 corresponds to a pseudogene. Material: PBMCs. For the CDR3, the DNA is TGTGCCAGCAGCAAAGAGGGGAAGCGGGGGTGGGGCACAGATACGCAGTATTTT. This gives the protein CASSKEGKRGWGTDTQYF.